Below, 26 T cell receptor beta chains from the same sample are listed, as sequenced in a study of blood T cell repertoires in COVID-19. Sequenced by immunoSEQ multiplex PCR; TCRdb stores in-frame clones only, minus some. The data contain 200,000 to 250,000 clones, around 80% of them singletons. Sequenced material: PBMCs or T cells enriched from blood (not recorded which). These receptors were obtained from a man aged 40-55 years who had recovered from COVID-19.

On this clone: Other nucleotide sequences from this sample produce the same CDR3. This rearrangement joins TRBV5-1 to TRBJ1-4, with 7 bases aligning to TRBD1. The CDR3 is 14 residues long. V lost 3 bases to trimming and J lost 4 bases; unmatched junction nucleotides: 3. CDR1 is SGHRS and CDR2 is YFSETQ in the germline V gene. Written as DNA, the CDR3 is TGCGCCAGCAGCTCGACAGGGTTTAATGAAAAACTGTTTTTT. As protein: CASSSTGFNEKLFF. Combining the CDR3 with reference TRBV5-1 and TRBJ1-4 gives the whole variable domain KAGVTQTPRYLIKTRGQQVTLSCSPISGHRSVSWYQQTPGQGLQFLFEYFSETQRNKGNFPGRFSGRQFSNSRSEMNVSTLELGDSALYLCASSSTGFNEKLFFGSGTQLSVL.

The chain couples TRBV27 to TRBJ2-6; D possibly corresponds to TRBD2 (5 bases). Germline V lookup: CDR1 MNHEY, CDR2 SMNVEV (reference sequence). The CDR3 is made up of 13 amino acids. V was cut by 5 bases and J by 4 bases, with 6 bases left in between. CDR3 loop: CASSLAGANVLTF. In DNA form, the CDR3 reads TGTGCCAGCAGTCTAGCCGGGGCCAACGTCCTGACTTTC.

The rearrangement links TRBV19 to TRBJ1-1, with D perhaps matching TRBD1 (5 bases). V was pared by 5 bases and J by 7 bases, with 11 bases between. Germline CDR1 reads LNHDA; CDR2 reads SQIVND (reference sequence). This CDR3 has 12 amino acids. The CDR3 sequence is CASSYLGLEAFF. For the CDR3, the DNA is TGTGCCAGTAGTTATCTGGGACTTGAAGCTTTCTTT. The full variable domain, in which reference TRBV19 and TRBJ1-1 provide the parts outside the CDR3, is DGGITQSPKYLFRKEGQNVTLSCEQNLNHDAMYWYRQDPGQGLRLIYYSQIVNDFQKGDIAEGYSVSREKKESFPLTVTSAQKNPTAFYLCASSYLGLEAFFGQGTRLTVV.

The CDR3 region is CASSARQGARNEQFF. CDR3 DNA: TGTGCCAGCAGCGCAAGACAGGGGGCGCGTAATGAGCAGTTCTTC. This chain uses TRBV9 with TRBJ2-1; 10 nucleotides match TRBD1. The CDR3 length is 15 residues. Looked up from germline, CDR1 is SGDLS and CDR2 is YYNGEE. V lost 3 bases and J lost 7; bases outside the gene matches: 7.

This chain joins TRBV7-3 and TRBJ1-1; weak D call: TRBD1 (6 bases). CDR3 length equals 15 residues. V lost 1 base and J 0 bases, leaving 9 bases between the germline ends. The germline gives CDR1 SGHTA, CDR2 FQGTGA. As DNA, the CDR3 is TGTGCCAGCAGCTTAATGGGGGGGCTGAACACTGAAGCTTTCTTT. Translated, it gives CASSLMGGLNTEAFF.

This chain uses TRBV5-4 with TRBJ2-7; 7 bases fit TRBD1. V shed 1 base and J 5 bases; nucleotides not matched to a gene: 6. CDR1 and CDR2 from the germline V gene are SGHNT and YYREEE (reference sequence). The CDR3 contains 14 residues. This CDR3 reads CASSLIGRGNEQYF. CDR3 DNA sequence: TGTGCCAGCAGCTTGATCGGCAGGGGGAACGAGCAGTACTTC.

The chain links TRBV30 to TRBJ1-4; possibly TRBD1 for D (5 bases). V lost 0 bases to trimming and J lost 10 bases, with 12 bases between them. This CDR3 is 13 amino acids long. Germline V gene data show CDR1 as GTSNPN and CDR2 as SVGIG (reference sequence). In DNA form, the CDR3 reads TGTGCCTGGAGTGTAAGGGGTACAGGAAAACTGTTTTTT. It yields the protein CAWSVRGTGKLFF. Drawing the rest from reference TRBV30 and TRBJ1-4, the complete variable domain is SQTIHQWPATLVQPVGSPLSLECTVEGTSNPNLYWYRQAAGRGLQLLFYSVGIGQISSEVPQNLSASRPQDRQFILSSKKLLLSDSGFYLCAWSVRGTGKLFFGSGTQLSVL.

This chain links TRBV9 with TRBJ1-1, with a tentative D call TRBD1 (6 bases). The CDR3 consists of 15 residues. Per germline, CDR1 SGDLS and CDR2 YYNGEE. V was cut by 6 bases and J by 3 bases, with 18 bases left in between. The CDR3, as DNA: TGTGCCAGCAACAAACAGGGCCGGGCCGACACTGAAGCTTTCTTT. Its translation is CASNKQGRADTEAFF.

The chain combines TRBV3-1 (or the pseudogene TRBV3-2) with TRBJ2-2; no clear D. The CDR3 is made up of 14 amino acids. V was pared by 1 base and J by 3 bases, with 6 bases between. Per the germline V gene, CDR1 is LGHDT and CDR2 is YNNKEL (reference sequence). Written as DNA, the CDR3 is TGTGCCAGCAGCCAAGTAGCTGACACCGGGGAGCTGTTTTTT. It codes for CASSQVADTGELFF.

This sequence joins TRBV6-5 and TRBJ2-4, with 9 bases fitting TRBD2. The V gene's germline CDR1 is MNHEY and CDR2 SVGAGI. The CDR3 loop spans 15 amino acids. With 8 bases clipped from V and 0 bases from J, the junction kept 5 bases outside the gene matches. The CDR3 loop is CASRLAGLAKNIQYF. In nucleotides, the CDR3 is TGTGCCAGCCGTCTAGCGGGGTTAGCCAAAAACATTCAGTACTTC.

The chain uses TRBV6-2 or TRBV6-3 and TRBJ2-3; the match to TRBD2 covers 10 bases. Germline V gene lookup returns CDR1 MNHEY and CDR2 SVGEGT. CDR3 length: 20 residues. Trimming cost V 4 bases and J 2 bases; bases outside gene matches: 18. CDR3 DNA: TGTGCCAGCAGTTTTCACCCACCCCTTAGCGGGGGGACTCTCACAGATACGCAGTATTTT. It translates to CASSFHPPLSGGTLTDTQYF.

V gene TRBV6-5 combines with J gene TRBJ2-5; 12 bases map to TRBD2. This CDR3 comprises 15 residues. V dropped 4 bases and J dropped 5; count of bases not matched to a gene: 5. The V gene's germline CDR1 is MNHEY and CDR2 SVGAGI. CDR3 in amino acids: CASSSTSGGDETQYF. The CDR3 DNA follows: TGTGCCAGCAGTTCGACTAGCGGGGGCGATGAGACCCAGTACTTC.

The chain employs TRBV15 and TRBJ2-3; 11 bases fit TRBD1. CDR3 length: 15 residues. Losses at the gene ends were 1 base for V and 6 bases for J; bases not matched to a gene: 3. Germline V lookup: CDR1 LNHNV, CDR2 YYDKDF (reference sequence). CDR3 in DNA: TGTGCCACCAGCAGAGGGGACAGGGGGGAGGATACGCAGTATTTT. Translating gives CATSRGDRGEDTQYF.

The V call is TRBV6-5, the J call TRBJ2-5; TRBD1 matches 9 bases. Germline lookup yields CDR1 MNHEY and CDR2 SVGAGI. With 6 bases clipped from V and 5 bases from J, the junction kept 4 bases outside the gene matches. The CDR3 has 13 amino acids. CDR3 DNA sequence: TGTGCCAGCAGACAGGGGGCGCGGGAGACCCAGTACTTC. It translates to CASRQGARETQYF.

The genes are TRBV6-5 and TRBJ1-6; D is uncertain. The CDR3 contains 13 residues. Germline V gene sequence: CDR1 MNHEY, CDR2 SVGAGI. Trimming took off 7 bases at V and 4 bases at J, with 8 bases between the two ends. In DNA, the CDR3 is TGTGCCAGCACCGGGGATTATAATTCACCCCTCCACTTT. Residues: CASTGDYNSPLHF.

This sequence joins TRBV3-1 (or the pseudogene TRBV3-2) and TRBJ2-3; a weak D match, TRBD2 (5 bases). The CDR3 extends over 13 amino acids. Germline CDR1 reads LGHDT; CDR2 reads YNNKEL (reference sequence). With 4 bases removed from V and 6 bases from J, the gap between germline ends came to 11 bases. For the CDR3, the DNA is TGTGCCAGCAGCCCTCGACTATTCGATACGCAGTATTTT. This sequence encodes CASSPRLFDTQYF.

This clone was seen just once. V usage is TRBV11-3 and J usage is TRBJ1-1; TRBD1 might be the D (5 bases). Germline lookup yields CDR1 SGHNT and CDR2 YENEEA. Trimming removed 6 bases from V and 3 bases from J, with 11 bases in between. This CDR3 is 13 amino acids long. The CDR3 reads CASRQGPDTEAFF. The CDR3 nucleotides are TGTGCCAGCAGGCAGGGTCCGGACACTGAAGCTTTCTTT.

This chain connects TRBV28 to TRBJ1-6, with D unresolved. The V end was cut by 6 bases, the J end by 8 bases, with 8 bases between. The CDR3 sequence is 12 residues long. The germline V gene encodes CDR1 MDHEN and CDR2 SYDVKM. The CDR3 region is CASSRLDSPLHF. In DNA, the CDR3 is TGTGCCAGCAGCCGACTGGATTCACCCCTCCACTTT.

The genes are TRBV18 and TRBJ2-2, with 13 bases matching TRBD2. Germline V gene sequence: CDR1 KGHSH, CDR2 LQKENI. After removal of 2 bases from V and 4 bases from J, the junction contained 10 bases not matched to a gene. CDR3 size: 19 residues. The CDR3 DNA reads TGTGCCAGCTCACCATCCCCCGGACTAGCGGGGGCCAGCACCGGGGAGCTGTTTTTT. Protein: CASSPSPGLAGASTGELFF.

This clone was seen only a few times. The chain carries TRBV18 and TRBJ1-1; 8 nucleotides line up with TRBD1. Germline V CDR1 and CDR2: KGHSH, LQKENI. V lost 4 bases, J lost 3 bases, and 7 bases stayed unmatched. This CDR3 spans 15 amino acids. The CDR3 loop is CASSRGQGPYTEAFF. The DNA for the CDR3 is TGTGCCAGCTCACGCGGACAGGGCCCCTACACTGAAGCTTTCTTT. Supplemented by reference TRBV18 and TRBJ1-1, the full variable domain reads NAGVMQNPRHLVRRRGQEARLRCSPMKGHSHVYWYRQLPEEGLKFMVYLQKENIIDESGMPKERFSAEFPKEGPSILRIQQVVRGDSAAYFCASSRGQGPYTEAFFGQGTRLTVV.

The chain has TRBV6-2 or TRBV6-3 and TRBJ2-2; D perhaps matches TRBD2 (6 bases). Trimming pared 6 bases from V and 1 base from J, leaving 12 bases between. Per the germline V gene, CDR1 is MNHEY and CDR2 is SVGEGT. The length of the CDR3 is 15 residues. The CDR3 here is CASSRLGLNTGELFF. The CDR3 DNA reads TGTGCCAGCAGCCGACTGGGACTGAACACCGGGGAGCTGTTTTTT.

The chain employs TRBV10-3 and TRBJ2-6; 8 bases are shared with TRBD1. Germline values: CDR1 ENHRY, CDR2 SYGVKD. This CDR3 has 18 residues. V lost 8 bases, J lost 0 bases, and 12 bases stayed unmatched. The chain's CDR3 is CAIGDRGRVISGANVLTF. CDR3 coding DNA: TGTGCCATCGGCGACAGGGGCAGGGTGATCTCTGGGGCCAACGTCCTGACTTTC.

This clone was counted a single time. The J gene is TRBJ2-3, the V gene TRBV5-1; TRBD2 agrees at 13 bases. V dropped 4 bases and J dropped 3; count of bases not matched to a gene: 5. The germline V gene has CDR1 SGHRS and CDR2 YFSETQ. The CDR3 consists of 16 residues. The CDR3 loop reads CASSPRTSGGTDTQYF. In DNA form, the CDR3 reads TGCGCCAGCAGCCCCCGGACTAGCGGGGGTACAGATACGCAGTATTTT.

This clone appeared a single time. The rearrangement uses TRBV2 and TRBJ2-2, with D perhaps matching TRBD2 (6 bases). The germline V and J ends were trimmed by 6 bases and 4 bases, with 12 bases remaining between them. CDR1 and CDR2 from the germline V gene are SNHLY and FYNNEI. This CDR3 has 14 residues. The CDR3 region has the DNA TGTGCCAGCAGGGGCGGGGCGGGCACCGGGGAGCTGTTTTTT. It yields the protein CASRGGAGTGELFF.

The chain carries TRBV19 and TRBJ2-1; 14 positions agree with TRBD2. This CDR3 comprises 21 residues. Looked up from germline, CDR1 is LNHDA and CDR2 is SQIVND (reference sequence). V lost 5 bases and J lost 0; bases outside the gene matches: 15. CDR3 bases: TGTGCCAGTAGTTTCCATCCTGGACTAGCGGGGGGTTACAGCTCCTACAATGAGCAGTTCTTC. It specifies CASSFHPGLAGGYSSYNEQFF.

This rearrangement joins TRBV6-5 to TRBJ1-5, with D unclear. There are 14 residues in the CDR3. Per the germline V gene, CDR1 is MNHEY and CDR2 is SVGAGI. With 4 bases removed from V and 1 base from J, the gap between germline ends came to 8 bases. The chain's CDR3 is CASSLGRSNQPQHF. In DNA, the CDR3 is TGTGCCAGCAGTTTGGGCAGGAGCAATCAGCCCCAGCATTTT.